The present TCR beta chain was sequenced within a study of cytomegalovirus exposure and HLA in healthy donors. Study context: The 550 to 700 first-cohort repertoires and the 95 to 150 validation repertoires shared the same platform, a later analysis reported.

V lost 6 bases and J lost 8, with 25 bases in between. The germline V gene encodes CDR1 MNHEY and CDR2 SMNVEV (reference sequence). CDR3 length: 17 amino acids. Regarding this clone: Its antigen is unknown.

Findings and caveats of the study: The tendency of first-cohort TCR clusters to co-occur in the approximately 110 validation repertoires was the finding of a later analysis. CMV antigen specificity of three CMV-associated chains was confirmed in vitro. Rarity characterized most TCR sequences, yet some public TCRs appeared in many donors.

TCRdb's table, derived via immunoSEQ multiplex PCR, lists solely in-frame clones and lacks some. The sample yields some 210,000 clones, approximately 87% seen once. The V and J genes are TRBV27 and TRBJ1-4; D is unresolved. The source of this sequence is a woman aged 18 to 35 in good health and CMV-seronegative. Sequenced input: PBMCs. The CDR3 is CASSKNPRMGGGEKLFF. For the CDR3, the DNA is TGTGCCAGCAGCAAAAATCCCCGCATGGGCGGAGGGGAAAAACTGTTTTTT.